This TCR beta chain stems from a study of T cells in Graves' hyperthyroidism and ophthalmopathy. Overall study results and limits: Before onset, by a median of about seven months, the model predicted ophthalmopathy.

The CDR3 totals 14 residues. Per germline, CDR1 SGHTA and CDR2 FQGNSA. A few counts support this clonotype. Its antigen is undetermined. One end of the junction is discordant with germline, which a read error may explain. RNA transcripts gave rise to amplified TCR beta CDR3 regions. HTBI primers were the set used in a first-round RT-PCR of the TCR CDR3. In TCRdb, the multiplex PCR reads were re-called with MiXCR into one record per CDR3 protein. The data hold about 300,000 distinct CDR3 sequences, with about an eighth observed a single time. Specimen: blood. This sequence originates from a woman between 25 and 40 years old with Graves' hyperthyroidism that later progressed to Graves' ophthalmopathy. This sequence joins TRBV7-2 and TRBJ2-1, with TRBD2 matching over 7 bases. The CDR3 sequence: CASSLGLGANEQFF. The CDR3 DNA follows: TGCGCCAGCAGCCTAGGACTAGGGGCCAATGAGCAGTTCTTC.